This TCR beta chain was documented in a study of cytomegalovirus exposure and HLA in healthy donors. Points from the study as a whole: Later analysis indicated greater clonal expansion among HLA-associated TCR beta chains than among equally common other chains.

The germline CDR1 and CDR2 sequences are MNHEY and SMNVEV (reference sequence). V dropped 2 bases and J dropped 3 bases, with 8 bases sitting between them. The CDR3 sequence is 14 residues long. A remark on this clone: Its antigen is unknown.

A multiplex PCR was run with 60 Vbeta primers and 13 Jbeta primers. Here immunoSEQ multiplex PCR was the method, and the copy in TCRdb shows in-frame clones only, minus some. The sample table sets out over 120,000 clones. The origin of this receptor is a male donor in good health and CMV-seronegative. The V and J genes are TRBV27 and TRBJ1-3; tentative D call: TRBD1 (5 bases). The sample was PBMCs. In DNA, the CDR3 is TGTGCCAGCAGTTTAAAAGGGGTTGGAAACACCATATATTTT. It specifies CASSLKGVGNTIYF.